The 24 T cell receptor beta chains given below trace back to one sample, sequenced in a study of blood T cell repertoires in COVID-19. The repertoire was sequenced with immunoSEQ multiplex PCR; TCRdb's copy has only in-frame clones and lacks some. The table includes 240,000 or so clones, about 89% detected once. Sequencing used PBMCs or T cells enriched from blood (not recorded which). These receptors all come from a man in his forties or fifties who had recovered from COVID-19.

The rearrangement joins TRBV3-1 (or the pseudogene TRBV3-2) to TRBJ2-3, with TRBD2 matching 13 bases. The junction had 9 bases not matched to a gene; V was cut back by 6 bases and J by 6 bases. The germline V gene encodes CDR1 LGHDT and CDR2 YNNKEL (reference sequence). This CDR3 comprises 16 residues. The CDR3 DNA reads as TGTGCCAGCAGTCCTACTAGCGGGGGGGCAGGGGATACGCAGTATTTT. It specifies CASSPTSGGAGDTQYF.

The genes are TRBV6-5 and TRBJ1-1; 12 nucleotides match TRBD1. The trim removed 6 bases at V and 8 bases at J, leaving 7 bases unmatched. The CDR3 length is 14 residues. From germline, CDR1 is MNHEY and CDR2 SVGAGI. The CDR3 DNA reads as TGTGCCAGCAGAGGGACAGGGGGCGATTGGGAAGCTTTCTTT. The encoded protein is CASRGTGGDWEAFF.

This sequence joins TRBV10-3 and TRBJ1-1, with 10 nucleotides matching TRBD1. The germline V gene encodes CDR1 ENHRY and CDR2 SYGVKD. The J segment lost 4 bases and the V segment lost 6 bases, leaving 23 bases of the junction unmatched. The CDR3 has 20 residues. The CDR3 nucleotides read TGTGCCATCAGCGTGACCACCAAAGGGACAGGGGTACATATGGGCACTGAAGCTTTCTTT. This sequence encodes CAISVTTKGTGVHMGTEAFF.

The chain joins TRBV14 to TRBJ1-5; TRBD1 agrees at 8 bases. V shed 1 base, J shed 9 bases, and the junction held 11 bases outside the gene matches. Per germline, CDR1 SGHDN and CDR2 FVKESK. This CDR3 contains 16 residues. The CDR3 loop is CASSQVPGQGNLPQHF. CDR3 sequence (DNA): TGTGCCAGCAGCCAAGTGCCCGGACAGGGCAATTTGCCCCAGCATTTT.

The chain links TRBV5-4 to TRBJ1-4; 9 bases align to TRBD1. This CDR3 region has 18 residues. CDR1 and CDR2 from the germline V gene are SGHNT and YYREEE (reference sequence). Trimming took 0 bases from V and 1 from J; bases not matched to a gene: 7. The CDR3 DNA reads TGTGCCAGCAGCTTGGGGAAGACGGACAGGGGAACTAATGAAAAACTGTTTTTT. As protein: CASSLGKTDRGTNEKLFF.

CDR3 bases: TGTGCCAGCAGCGTAGGTCGCAGGCGCAATGGCTACACCTTC. It encodes CASSVGRRRNGYTF. This rearrangement joins TRBV9 to TRBJ1-2; no definite D call. The germline V gene encodes CDR1 SGDLS and CDR2 YYNGEE. CDR3 length: 14 amino acids. Trimming removed 0 bases at V and 6 bases at J, with 12 bases between.

A note on this clone: Other DNA sequences in this specimen translate into the identical CDR3. CDR3 DNA sequence: TGTGCCAGCAGCGAGAGTCCGGGACAGAACTATGGCTACACCTTC. As protein: CASSESPGQNYGYTF. The V gene is TRBV9, the J gene TRBJ1-2; TRBD1 aligns across 7 bases. V shed 3 bases and J 2 bases; nucleotides not matched to a gene: 7. There are 15 residues in the CDR3. Per the germline V gene, CDR1 is SGDLS and CDR2 is YYNGEE.

The chain links TRBV24-1 to TRBJ2-3, with TRBD1 matching 9 bases. Germline loops: CDR1 KGHDR, CDR2 SFDVKD. This CDR3 is 15 amino acids long. V shed 4 bases and J 1 base; nucleotides not matched to a gene: 2. CDR3 in DNA: TGTGCCACCAGTGACCGGACAGGGGGCACAGATACGCAGTATTTT. Its protein is CATSDRTGGTDTQYF.

This clone was observed a single time. The CDR3 DNA follows: TGTGCCAGCATTACTTTAGCGGGGTGGACTGAAGCTTTCTTT. Translation gives CASITLAGWTEAFF. The chain combines TRBV2 with TRBJ1-1; no clear D gene. This CDR3 region has 14 residues. Germline CDR1 reads SNHLY; CDR2 reads FYNNEI. V was shortened by 7 bases and J by 5 bases, with 17 bases between the two germline ends.

The chain couples TRBV2 to TRBJ2-3, with TRBD1 matching 9 bases. Germline V gene data show CDR1 as SNHLY and CDR2 as FYNNEI. The CDR3 is made up of 15 amino acids. The V segment lost 3 bases and the J segment 1 base; nucleotides outside the gene matches: 2. The CDR3: CASSERTGGTDTQYF. In DNA, the CDR3 is TGTGCCAGCAGTGAGAGGACAGGGGGCACAGATACGCAGTATTTT.

This chain links TRBV7-9 with TRBJ1-4, with 9 bases aligning to TRBD1. CDR3 size: 16 residues. With V trimmed by 1 base and J by 4 bases, 4 bases remained unmatched. The V gene's germline CDR1 is SEHNR and CDR2 FQNEAQ (reference sequence). The CDR3 nucleotides are TGTGCCAGCAGCTTAGATACAGGGGGCATTAATGAAAAACTGTTTTTT. It codes for CASSLDTGGINEKLFF.

V and J are TRBV19 and TRBJ1-5, with a weak D call TRBD1 (6 bases). The CDR3 consists of 16 residues. V gave up 6 bases and J gave up 3 bases, with 18 bases separating them. The germline V gene has CDR1 LNHDA and CDR2 SQIVND (reference sequence). DNA of the CDR3: TGTGCCAGTAGCCCTATCACAGGGTTCTCCAATCAGCCCCAGCATTTT. Translating it yields CASSPITGFSNQPQHF.

The table lists this clone with a few counts. This chain joins TRBV3-1 (or the pseudogene TRBV3-2) and TRBJ1-2; D unclear. CDR1 and CDR2 (germline): LGHDT, YNNKEL (reference sequence). This CDR3 comprises 16 residues. Trimming shortened V by 1 base and J by 3 bases, and 15 bases separated the two germline ends. CDR3 in amino acids: CASSQARQALDYGYTF. CDR3 in DNA: TGTGCCAGCAGCCAAGCCCGGCAGGCCCTGGACTATGGCTACACCTTC.

The chain uses TRBV9 and TRBJ2-2; possible D gene TRBD2, 5 bases. V shed 2 bases and J shed 1 base, with 9 bases lying between them. CDR1 is SGDLS, CDR2 YYNGEE, per germline. This CDR3 is built from 15 residues. CDR3 bases: TGTGCCAGCAGCGTTAGTAGCGTGAACACCGGGGAGCTGTTTTTT. Its protein is CASSVSSVNTGELFF.

The V gene is TRBV11-3, the J gene TRBJ1-1; the D is unclear. The CDR3 loop spans 10 amino acids. V was trimmed by 5 bases and J by 7 bases, leaving 5 bases between them. CDR1 SGHNT and CDR2 YENEEA come from the germline V gene. CDR3 nucleotide sequence: TGTGCCAGCAGCGAGGGTGAAGCTTTCTTT. Translated, it gives CASSEGEAFF.

The chain employs TRBV18 and TRBJ1-2, with D tentatively TRBD1 (5 bases). The CDR3 extends over 14 amino acids. The V gene's germline CDR1 is KGHSH and CDR2 LQKENI. V was cut by 3 bases and J by 3 bases, with 11 bases left in between. In DNA form, the CDR3 reads TGTGCCAGCTCACCGGTAGGGGCCGACTATGGCTACACCTTC. It translates to CASSPVGADYGYTF.

The V and J genes are TRBV5-6 and TRBJ2-7, with D possibly matching TRBD1 (6 bases). The CDR3 runs to 14 residues. Germline assignment: CDR1 SGHDT and CDR2 YYEEEE. The V end lost 3 bases, the J end lost 2 bases, and 12 bases lay between the germline ends. The chain's CDR3 is CASSSPRTAYEQYF. CDR3 in DNA: TGTGCCAGCAGCTCCCCTCGGACAGCCTACGAGCAGTACTTC.

CDR3 in amino acids: CASSIDGNNEQFF. The DNA for the CDR3 is TGTGCCAGTAGTATAGACGGGAACAATGAGCAGTTCTTC. The rearrangement joins TRBV19 to TRBJ2-1, with D possibly matching TRBD2 (5 bases). The CDR3 has 13 amino acids. Between the trimmed V and J ends, which lost 0 bases and 5 bases, there was a span of 5 bases. CDR1 and CDR2 (germline): LNHDA, SQIVND (reference sequence).

The rearrangement links TRBV6-1 to TRBJ1-5; D gene ambiguous. Trimming cost V 3 bases and J 5 bases, with 5 bases left between them. CDR1 and CDR2 (germline): MNHNS, SASEGT. The CDR3 covers 12 residues. As DNA, the CDR3 is TGTGCCAGCAGTGACCTTTATCAGCCCCAGCATTTT. This gives the protein CASSDLYQPQHF.

V usage is TRBV13 and J usage is TRBJ2-1; 10 bases match TRBD2. The CDR3 length is 15 residues. Germline V lookup: CDR1 PRHDT, CDR2 FYEKMQ (reference sequence). V lost 3 bases to trimming and J lost 14 bases; unmatched junction nucleotides: 13. CDR3 in amino acids: CASSFGDSGGSVKFF. CDR3 bases: TGTGCCAGCAGCTTCGGGGATAGCGGGGGGTCCGTGAAGTTCTTC.

V and J are TRBV5-1 and TRBJ2-1; 10 bases are shared with TRBD2. Germline V CDR1 and CDR2: SGHRS, YFSETQ. There are 14 residues in the CDR3. J was trimmed by 15 bases and V by 4 bases; bases with no gene match: 13. The chain's CDR3 is CASSRAQREGAVFF. CDR3 nucleotide sequence: TGCGCCAGCAGCCGGGCCCAGCGGGAGGGGGCGGTGTTCTTC.

This clone was counted between two and nine times. V gene TRBV12-3 or TRBV12-4 combines with J gene TRBJ2-7; D not resolved. V lost 3 bases and J lost 6, with 9 bases in between. The CDR3 has 12 residues. CDR3 in amino acids: CASSFSLSEQYF. CDR3 bases: TGTGCCAGCAGTTTCAGTTTGTCCGAGCAGTACTTC.

The gene calls are TRBV30 and TRBJ1-2; D possibly corresponds to TRBD1 (6 bases). Germline CDR1 is GTSNPN and CDR2 is SVGIG (reference sequence). This CDR3 has 13 residues. The CDR3 nucleotides are TGTGCAGTCGACAGGAAAACTAACTATGGCTACACCTTC. Translated, it gives CAVDRKTNYGYTF. The variable domain in full, completed from reference TRBV30 and TRBJ1-2, reads SQTIHQWPATLVQPVGSPLSLECTVEGTSNPNLYWYRQAAGRGLQLLFYSVGIGQISSEVPQNLSASRPQDRQFILSSKKLLLSDSGFYLCAVDRKTNYGYTFGSGTRLTVV.

The V call is TRBV14, the J call TRBJ1-6, with 8 positions matching TRBD1. V was pared by 3 bases and J by 9 bases, with 10 bases of the junction left unmatched. The length of the CDR3 is 16 residues. Germline-derived CDR1 and CDR2 are SGHDN and FVKESK. CDR3 region: CASSQGPLDRVSPLHF. In DNA form, the CDR3 reads TGTGCCAGCAGCCAGGGTCCCTTGGACAGGGTTTCACCCCTCCACTTT.